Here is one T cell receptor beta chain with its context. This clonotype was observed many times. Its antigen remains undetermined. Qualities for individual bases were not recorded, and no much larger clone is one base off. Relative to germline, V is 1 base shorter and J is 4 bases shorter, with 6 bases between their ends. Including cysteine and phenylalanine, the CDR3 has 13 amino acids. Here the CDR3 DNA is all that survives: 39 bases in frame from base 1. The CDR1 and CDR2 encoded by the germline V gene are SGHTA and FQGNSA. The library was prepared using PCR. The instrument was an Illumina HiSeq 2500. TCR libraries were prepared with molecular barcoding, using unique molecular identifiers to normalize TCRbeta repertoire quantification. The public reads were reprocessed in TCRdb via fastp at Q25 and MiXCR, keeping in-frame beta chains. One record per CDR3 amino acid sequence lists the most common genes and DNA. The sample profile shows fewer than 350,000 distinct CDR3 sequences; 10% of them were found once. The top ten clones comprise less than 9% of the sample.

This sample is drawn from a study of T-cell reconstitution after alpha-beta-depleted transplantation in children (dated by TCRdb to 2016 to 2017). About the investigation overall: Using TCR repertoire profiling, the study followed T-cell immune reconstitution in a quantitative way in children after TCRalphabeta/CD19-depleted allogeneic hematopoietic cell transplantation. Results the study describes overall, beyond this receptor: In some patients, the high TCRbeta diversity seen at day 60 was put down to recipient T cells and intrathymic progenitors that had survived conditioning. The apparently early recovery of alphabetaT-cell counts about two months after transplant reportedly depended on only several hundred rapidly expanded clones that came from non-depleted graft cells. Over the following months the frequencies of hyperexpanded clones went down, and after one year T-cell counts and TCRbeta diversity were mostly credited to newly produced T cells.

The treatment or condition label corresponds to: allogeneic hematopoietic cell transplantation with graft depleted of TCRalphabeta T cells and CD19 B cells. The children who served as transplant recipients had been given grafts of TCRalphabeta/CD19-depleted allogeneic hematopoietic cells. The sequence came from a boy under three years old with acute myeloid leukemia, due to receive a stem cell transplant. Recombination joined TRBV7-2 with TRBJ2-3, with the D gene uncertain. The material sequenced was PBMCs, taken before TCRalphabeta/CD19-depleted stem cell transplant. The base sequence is TGTGCCAGCAGCTTAGAGGCCCCAGATACGCAGTATTTT. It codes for CASSLEAPDTQYF.